The 3 T cell receptor beta chains reported below all come from one sample, sequenced in a study of T-cell memory formation after mild COVID-19. TCRdb recomputed calls from the 5' RACE reads with MiXCR, one row per CDR3 protein. The sample gives about 430,000 distinct CDR3 sequences, approximately 19% of which show up once; roughly a fifth is in the top ten. Sequencing was done on a sample of PBMCs or a T cell subset sorted from them (not recorded which). Source of these receptors: a man between 18 and 35 years old who had mild COVID-19 (a few samples of this study predate the infection). Cell type and time point are not known.

This clonotype was observed a few times. This chain uses TRBV20-1 with TRBJ1-2, with a weak D call TRBD1 (5 bases). V was shortened by 3 bases and J by 12 bases, with 11 bases between the two germline ends. The CDR3 length is 10 residues. Germline V gene sequence: CDR1 DFQATT, CDR2 SNEGSKA (reference sequence). CDR3 protein: CSASWRGHTF. In nucleotides, the CDR3 is TGCAGTGCTAGTTGGAGGGGACACACCTTC.

The chain combines TRBV7-9 with TRBJ1-1; D might be TRBD1 (5 bases). CDR1 is SEHNR and CDR2 is FQNEAQ in the germline V gene (reference sequence). The CDR3 extends over 15 amino acids. V was pared by 2 bases and J by 4 bases, with 14 bases between. CDR3 amino acids: CASSLNKGRGTEAFF. As DNA, the CDR3 is TGTGCCAGCAGCTTAAATAAGGGACGGGGCACTGAAGCTTTCTTT.

This clonotype was seen a few times. The chain couples TRBV27 to TRBJ2-3, with TRBD2 matching 10 bases. V gave up 6 bases and J gave up 6 bases; unmatched junction bases: 12. The CDR3 length is 16 residues. The germline gives CDR1 MNHEY, CDR2 SMNVEV (reference sequence). CDR3 sequence: CASSFTSGVPLDTQYF. The DNA of the CDR3 is TGTGCCAGCAGCTTCACTAGCGGGGTTCCGCTGGATACGCAGTATTTT.